In this sample, the clone carrying this T cell receptor (beta chain) turned up many times. Sample time point: newly diagnosed GD, antithyroid drugs for less than 3 months. Extracted RNA from PBMCs served as the source of the TCR library. This entry comes from a study of regulatory T cells in long-lasting Graves disease. V shed 2 bases and J shed 5 bases, with 15 bases lying between them. The CDR3 consists of 15 residues. Germline-derived CDR1 and CDR2 are MDHEN and SYDVKM. Arm-PCR with iRepertoire HTBI primers amplified the CDR3 regions for these TCR beta libraries. TCRdb re-derived calls from the multiplex PCR reads in MiXCR, one entry per CDR3 protein. The repertoire holds 200,000 to 250,000 distinct CDR3 sequences, with 15% to 20% as singletons.

This rearrangement joins TRBV28 to TRBJ1-1; no firm D call. The sequence was obtained from a female donor with Graves disease. Sequenced material: peripheral blood mononuclear cells (PBMCs), taken at new diagnosis, from a patient treated with antithyroid drugs. CDR3 sequence: CASSLGPQYSTEAFF. CDR3 DNA sequence: TGTGCCAGCAGTTTAGGTCCACAATATTCGACTGAAGCTTTCTTT.